The 29 T cell receptor beta chains below come from one sample, sequenced in a study of CD8 T cells in Susac syndrome. Reverse transcription of about 0.5 to 1 ug RNA used random hexamers. TCRdb re-called the immunoSEQ multiplex PCR reads through MiXCR, storing one row per CDR3 protein. Of some 300,000 distinct CDR3 sequences in the sample, about 82% are singletons; the top ten hold 0.21%. Material for sequencing was CD8+ T cells from PBMCs. These receptors all stem from a human donor with multiple sclerosis.

The chain carries TRBV3-1 and TRBJ2-1; 9 positions agree with TRBD2. V lost 0 bases and J lost 6; bases outside the gene matches: 18. Germline CDR1 is LGHDT and CDR2 is YNNKEL (reference sequence). This CDR3 spans 20 amino acids. The CDR3 protein is CASSQDDFRSAGGPGNEQFF. The CDR3 nucleotides are TGTGCCAGCAGCCAAGATGATTTTAGGTCGGCGGGAGGGCCTGGCAATGAGCAGTTCTTC.

This sequence joins TRBV20-1 and TRBJ2-7; 11 positions match TRBD2. This CDR3 has 15 residues. V shed 6 bases and J 1 base; nucleotides not matched to a gene: 8. Germline V gene data show CDR1 as DFQATT and CDR2 as SNEGSKA (reference sequence). CDR3 bases: TGCAGTGCCAACTATCTAGCGGGAGGATCCTACGAGCAGTACTTC. Amino acids: CSANYLAGGSYEQYF.

Written as DNA, the CDR3 is TGTGCCGCAGAAGGGGCTAATACGCAGTATTTT. Translation: CAAEGANTQYF. The V call is TRBV11-2, the J call TRBJ2-3; D may be TRBD1 (5 bases). The CDR3 has 11 amino acids. V was shortened by 11 bases and J by 7 bases, with 13 bases between the two germline ends. CDR1 and CDR2 (germline): SGHAT, FQNNGV.

V is TRBV28 and J is TRBJ2-7; no reliable D call. This CDR3 spans 14 amino acids. V was pared by 6 bases and J by 4 bases, with 16 bases between. The germline V gene has CDR1 MDHEN and CDR2 SYDVKM. CDR3 in DNA: TGTGCCAGCAGCCGAACGGTTGGTGGGTACGAGCAGTACTTC. Protein: CASSRTVGGYEQYF.

This chain connects TRBV18 to TRBJ2-3, with 11 positions matching TRBD2. CDR3 length equals 17 residues. The V segment lost 2 bases and the J segment 2 bases; nucleotides outside the gene matches: 6. Germline CDR1 KGHSH, CDR2 LQKENI. CDR3 loop: CASSPSSSGRLTDTQYF. The CDR3 nucleotides read TGTGCCAGCTCACCATCCTCTAGCGGGAGGCTCACAGATACGCAGTATTTT.

The chain carries TRBV20-1 and TRBJ2-5, with TRBD2 matching 10 bases. CDR1 DFQATT and CDR2 SNEGSKA come from the germline V gene (reference sequence). J lost 1 base, V lost 5 bases, and 4 bases had no gene match. CDR3 size: 14 residues. The CDR3 loop is CSALAGEFQETQYF. CDR3 nucleotides: TGCAGTGCTCTAGCGGGAGAGTTCCAAGAGACCCAGTACTTC.

The count of this clonotype is one. The CDR3, as DNA: TGCAGCGTTGATACGGGAACTGAAGCTTTCTTT. This sequence encodes CSVDTGTEAFF. V gene TRBV29-1 combines with J gene TRBJ1-1; D ambiguous. V gave up 3 bases and J gave up 5 bases, with 7 bases separating them. CDR3 length: 11 residues. Germline CDR1 reads SQVTM; CDR2 reads ANQGSEA.

This chain links TRBV7-9 with TRBJ2-3, with 7 nucleotides matching TRBD1. The CDR3 contains 16 residues. The V gene end was trimmed by 5 bases and the J gene end by 0 bases; junction bases not matched to a gene: 8. Germline CDR1 reads SEHNR; CDR2 reads FQNEAQ (reference sequence). The chain's CDR3 is CASSTPRQGSTDTQYF. The CDR3 nucleotides read TGTGCCAGCAGCACACCACGACAGGGTAGCACAGATACGCAGTATTTT.

As DNA, the CDR3 is TGTGCCAGCAGCCCGATGGACAGCCTGAACACTGAAGCTTTCTTT. This codes for CASSPMDSLNTEAFF. The chain links TRBV3-1 to TRBJ1-1, with D possibly matching TRBD1 (6 bases). V was trimmed by 4 bases and J by 0 bases, leaving 12 bases between them. This CDR3 is built from 15 residues. Germline CDR1 LGHDT, CDR2 YNNKEL (reference sequence).

The chain has TRBV30 and TRBJ2-3; D remains unclear. CDR1 and CDR2 from the germline V gene are GTSNPN and SVGIG (reference sequence). The CDR3 extends over 12 amino acids. V dropped 2 bases and J dropped 11 bases, with 14 bases sitting between them. CDR3 in amino acids: CAWSLGLPEQYF. As DNA, the CDR3 is TGTGCCTGGAGTTTGGGCCTCCCGGAGCAGTATTTT.

The V gene is TRBV2, the J gene TRBJ2-1, with D maybe TRBD2 (6 bases). CDR1 is SNHLY and CDR2 is FYNNEI in the germline V gene. The CDR3 is 13 amino acids. Between the trimmed V and J ends, which lost 8 bases and 8 bases, there was a span of 16 bases. CDR3: CASLDGSGDEQFF. Here the CDR3 DNA reads TGTGCCAGCCTCGACGGGAGTGGGGATGAGCAGTTCTTC.

The chain has TRBV7-9 and TRBJ1-2, with no clear D. CDR3 length equals 14 residues. Germline CDR1 and CDR2: SEHNR and FQNEAQ (reference sequence). Trimming took off 4 bases at V and 3 bases at J, with 12 bases between the two ends. In nucleotides, the CDR3 is TGTGCCAGCAGCTATTCCTTGGGGTACTATGGCTACACCTTC. This sequence encodes CASSYSLGYYGYTF.

The V call is TRBV5-1, the J call TRBJ2-1, with 10 bases matching TRBD2. CDR1 is SGHRS, CDR2 YFSETQ, per germline. V dropped 4 bases and J dropped 8; count of bases not matched to a gene: 15. The CDR3 sequence is 17 residues long. DNA of the CDR3: TGCGCCAGCAGCCCCTATCCCCCGGCTAGCGGGAGCTATGAGCAGTTCTTC. Residues: CASSPYPPASGSYEQFF.

V and J are TRBV6-5 and TRBJ2-1; D is perhaps TRBD1 (5 bases). Trimming stripped 4 bases from V and 5 bases from J, with 18 bases between. Per germline, CDR1 MNHEY and CDR2 SVGAGI. The CDR3 totals 16 residues. CDR3: CASSSLPEDTHNEQFF. The CDR3, as DNA: TGTGCCAGCAGTTCCCTCCCCGAGGACACTCACAATGAGCAGTTCTTC.

The chain links TRBV5-4 to TRBJ2-7; a possible D gene is TRBD1 (5 bases). Trimming stripped 0 bases from V and 1 base from J, with 11 bases between. This CDR3 has 15 residues. In germline, CDR1 is SGHNT, CDR2 YYREEE (reference sequence). The CDR3 region is CASSLAGRVSYEQYF. CDR3 nucleotides: TGTGCCAGCAGCTTGGCGGGCAGGGTATCCTACGAGCAGTACTTC.

The chain is built from TRBV27 and TRBJ2-1; tentative D call: TRBD2 (7 bases). Trimming removed 5 bases at V and 1 base at J, with 18 bases between. The CDR3 runs to 17 residues. Germline V CDR1 and CDR2: MNHEY, SMNVEV (reference sequence). CDR3 nucleotide sequence: TGTGCCAGCAGTAGTGGAGCGGGAAGGGGGTCCTACAATGAGCAGTTCTTC. This sequence encodes CASSSGAGRGSYNEQFF.

The rearrangement links TRBV12-3 or TRBV12-4 to TRBJ2-3; 10 nucleotides agree with TRBD2. CDR3 size: 16 residues. V shed 3 bases and J 4 bases; nucleotides not matched to a gene: 7. The CDR3 region has the DNA TGTGCCAGCAGTTTTTTCAGCGGGAGGGCCCCAGATACGCAGTATTTT. Protein product: CASSFFSGRAPDTQYF.

The rearrangement links TRBV19 to TRBJ2-1, with a possible D match to TRBD2 (5 bases). The germline V gene encodes CDR1 LNHDA and CDR2 SQIVND (reference sequence). The CDR3 has 14 residues. Deletions cut 5 bases from V and 8 bases from J, with 16 bases between. The CDR3 nucleotides read TGTGCCAGTAGTTCCGGACTCGGCAGTTATGAGCAGTTCTTC. Translation: CASSSGLGSYEQFF.

This chain links TRBV4-1 with TRBJ2-1; TRBD1 is a possible D gene (6 bases). Germline lookup yields CDR1 MGHRA and CDR2 YSYEKL. The CDR3 totals 16 residues. V shed 4 bases and J shed 4 bases, with 17 bases lying between them. The CDR3: CASSRLTGLGYNEQFF. CDR3 DNA sequence: TGCGCCAGCAGCCGCTTGACAGGTCTAGGGTACAATGAGCAGTTCTTC.

The V call is TRBV5-4, the J call TRBJ1-2; possibly TRBD1 for D (6 bases). V lost 0 bases to trimming and J lost 6 bases, with 15 bases between them. CDR1 and CDR2 from the germline V gene are SGHNT and YYREEE (reference sequence). This CDR3 has 15 residues. Here the CDR3 reads CASSLDRVLQNGYTF. CDR3 DNA: TGTGCCAGCAGCTTGGACAGGGTACTTCAGAATGGCTACACCTTC.

The chain recombines TRBV28 with TRBJ1-1, with D unclear. The V end was cut by 3 bases, the J end by 8 bases, with 16 bases between. This CDR3 has 14 residues. The V gene's germline CDR1 is MDHEN and CDR2 SYDVKM. This chain's CDR3 is CASSFPLLSREAFF. Written as DNA, the CDR3 is TGTGCCAGCAGTTTCCCCCTCCTTTCGCGCGAAGCTTTCTTT.

Written as DNA, the CDR3 is TGCAGTGCTCGGACAGGGGGCGACGAGCAGTACTTC. Translated, it gives CSARTGGDEQYF. The chain is built from TRBV20-1 and TRBJ2-7; TRBD1 matches 11 bases. Germline values: CDR1 DFQATT, CDR2 SNEGSKA (reference sequence). Trimming at V came to 5 bases and at J to 5 bases, leaving 2 bases not matched to a gene. The CDR3 covers 12 residues.

J is TRBJ2-1 and V is TRBV3-1; D not certain. The germline V gene has CDR1 LGHDT and CDR2 YNNKEL (reference sequence). The CDR3 totals 14 residues. V lost 1 base and J lost 7, with 11 bases in between. The CDR3 loop is CASSQALPVNEQFF. The CDR3 coding sequence is TGTGCCAGCAGCCAAGCTTTGCCGGTTAATGAGCAGTTCTTC.

V usage is TRBV24-1 and J usage is TRBJ1-5; D possibly corresponds to TRBD1 (6 bases). Germline loops: CDR1 KGHDR, CDR2 SFDVKD. Trimming removed 5 bases at V and 7 bases at J, with 11 bases between. The CDR3 has 13 residues. CDR3 nucleotides: TGTGCCACCAGTGCGGAGGGGGGGCAGCCCCAGCATTTT. Translating it yields CATSAEGGQPQHF.

The chain carries TRBV7-6 and TRBJ2-1, with 11 bases identical to TRBD1. The V gene end was trimmed by 4 bases and the J gene end by 10 bases; junction bases not matched to a gene: 21. CDR3 length: 19 amino acids. Germline values: CDR1 SGHVS, CDR2 FNYEAQ. CDR3 sequence reads: CASSSFGQGAQGQGWEQFF. In DNA form, the CDR3 reads TGTGCCAGCAGCTCCTTCGGACAGGGGGCGCAGGGCCAAGGCTGGGAGCAGTTCTTC.

V gene TRBV5-6 combines with J gene TRBJ2-3; TRBD2 aligns across 7 bases. CDR3 length: 14 residues. J lost 2 bases, V lost 4 bases, and 4 bases had no gene match. Germline lookup yields CDR1 SGHDT and CDR2 YYEEEE. CDR3 in DNA: TGTGCCAGCAGCCCGGGACTAAACACAGATACGCAGTATTTT. Translating gives CASSPGLNTDTQYF.

The V gene is TRBV12-3 or TRBV12-4, the J gene TRBJ1-5; no reliable D call. CDR3 size: 15 residues. Trimming left V 1 base short and J 6 bases short, with 13 bases between. CDR3 DNA: TGTGCCAGCAGTTTAGGGCGCCCGTTCGGTCAGCCCCAGCATTTT. It is translated as CASSLGRPFGQPQHF.

This chain uses TRBV19 with TRBJ2-3, with 12 bases identical to TRBD1. CDR3 length: 16 residues. Germline values: CDR1 LNHDA, CDR2 SQIVND (reference sequence). Germline trimming cut 7 bases from V and 6 bases from J; bases unmatched to any gene: 11. CDR3 nucleotides: TGTGCCAGTACTAAACGGGACAGGGGGCGTCAGGATACGCAGTATTTT. This codes for CASTKRDRGRQDTQYF.

This clonotype occurred once. The chain is built from TRBV9 and TRBJ1-2; TRBD1 matches 12 bases. The V gene end was trimmed by 3 bases and the J gene end by 4 bases; junction bases not matched to a gene: 7. This CDR3 comprises 16 residues. Germline V lookup: CDR1 SGDLS, CDR2 YYNGEE. DNA for the CDR3: TGTGCCAGCAGCGCCGAGGGACAGGGGGCAATCTATGGCTACACCTTC. Amino acid sequence: CASSAEGQGAIYGYTF.